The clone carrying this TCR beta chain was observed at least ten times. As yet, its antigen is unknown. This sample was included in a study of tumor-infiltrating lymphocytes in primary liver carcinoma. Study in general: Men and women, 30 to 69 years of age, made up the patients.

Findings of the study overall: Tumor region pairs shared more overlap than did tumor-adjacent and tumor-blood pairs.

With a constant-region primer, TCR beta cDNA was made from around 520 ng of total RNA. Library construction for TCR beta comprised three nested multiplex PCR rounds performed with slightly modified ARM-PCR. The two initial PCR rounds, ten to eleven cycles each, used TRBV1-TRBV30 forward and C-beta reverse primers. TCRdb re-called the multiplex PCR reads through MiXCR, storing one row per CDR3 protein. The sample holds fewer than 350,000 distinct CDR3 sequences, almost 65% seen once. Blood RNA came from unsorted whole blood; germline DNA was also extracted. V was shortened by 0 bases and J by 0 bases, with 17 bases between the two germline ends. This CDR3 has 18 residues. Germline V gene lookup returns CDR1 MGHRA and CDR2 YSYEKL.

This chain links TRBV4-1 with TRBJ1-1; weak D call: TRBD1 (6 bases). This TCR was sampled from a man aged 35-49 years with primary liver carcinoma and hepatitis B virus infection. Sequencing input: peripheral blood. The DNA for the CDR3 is TGCGCCAGCAGCCAAGACGGGGGAATGGGACACCTGAACACTGAAGCTTTCTTT. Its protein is CASSQDGGMGHLNTEAFF.